These T cell receptor beta chains were read from a single sample in a study of CD8+ T cells in alopecia areata. Profiling relied on immunoSEQ multiplex PCR, and the TCRdb table lists in-frame clones only, not all of them. Counted here are about 110,000 clones, approximately 54% occurring once; the ten biggest clones make up 10% to 15%. The input for sequencing was CD8+ T cells sorted from blood, taken at week 24, from a patient treated with tofacitinib. These receptors came from a human donor with alopecia areata. Each CDR3 is given with its conserved first and last residue. The order of the fields is CDR3 length, J gene, V gene, clone size, D gene, CDR3 DNA, CDR3 protein. A D gene is named only where the DNA matches it firmly. Some rows mark clone size as missing; the rest say once, few, many or name a class of expanded clone.

len: 14
j_gene: TRBJ2-5
v_gene: TRBV13
abundance: few
d_gene: NA
CDR3nt: TGTGCCAGCAGCCCCCCGACGGGGTGGGAGACCCAGTACTTC
CDR3aa: CASSPPTGWETQYF

len: 15
j_gene: TRBJ1-6
v_gene: TRBV11-2
abundance: few
d_gene: NA
CDR3nt: TGTGCCAGCAGCCCATTGGAGGGGGGCGGCTCACCCCTCCACTTT
CDR3aa: CASSPLEGGGSPLHF

len: 12
j_gene: TRBJ1-1
v_gene: TRBV29-1
abundance: few
d_gene: NA
CDR3nt: TGCAGCGCGATGGACCGAGAGGACGAAGCTTTCTTT
CDR3aa: CSAMDREDEAFF

len: 13
j_gene: TRBJ1-1
v_gene: TRBV2
abundance: once
d_gene: NA
CDR3nt: TGTGCCAGCAGTGCGGAATCAGGGACTGAAGCTTTCTTT
CDR3aa: CASSAESGTEAFF

len: 17
j_gene: TRBJ2-1
v_gene: TRBV7-8
abundance: NA
d_gene: TRBD1
CDR3nt: TGTGCCAGCAGCTTAGTGTTCGGGACAGGGAGCTACAATGAGCAGTTCTTC
CDR3aa: CASSLVFGTGSYNEQFF

len: 12
j_gene: TRBJ1-1
v_gene: TRBV13
abundance: few
d_gene: NA
CDR3nt: TGTGCCAGCAGCGTAGGGGAGGCTGAAGCTTTCTTT
CDR3aa: CASSVGEAEAFF

len: 15
j_gene: TRBJ2-1
v_gene: TRBV7-4
abundance: NA
d_gene: TRBD2
CDR3nt: TGTGCCAGCAGCTTAGGCGGGGGGCCGGGAAATGAGCAGTTCTTC
CDR3aa: CASSLGGGPGNEQFF

len: 13
j_gene: TRBJ2-7
v_gene: TRBV10-3
abundance: NA
d_gene: TRBD1
CDR3nt: TGTGCCATCAGCACACAGGGGGCGGACGAGCAGTACTTC
CDR3aa: CAISTQGADEQYF

len: 14
j_gene: TRBJ1-5
v_gene: TRBV27
abundance: NA
d_gene: NA
CDR3nt: TGTGCCAGCAGTTCCCGACAGATCAATCAGCCCCAGCATTTT
CDR3aa: CASSSRQINQPQHF

len: 16
j_gene: TRBJ2-1
v_gene: TRBV7-9
abundance: NA
d_gene: NA
CDR3nt: TGTGCCAGCAGCTTAGAGTTCGGGACGCTGCTAGATGAGCAGTTCTTC
CDR3aa: CASSLEFGTLLDEQFF

len: 14
j_gene: TRBJ2-1
v_gene: TRBV27
abundance: NA
d_gene: NA
CDR3nt: TGTGCCAGCTCTTCCCGGGACCCCAGGAATGAGCAGTTCTTC
CDR3aa: CASSSRDPRNEQFF

len: 13
j_gene: TRBJ1-1
v_gene: TRBV19
abundance: NA
d_gene: NA
CDR3nt: TGTGCCAGCAGTATAACACCGGGCACTGAAGCTTTCTTT
CDR3aa: CASSITPGTEAFF

len: 15
j_gene: TRBJ1-1
v_gene: TRBV4-2
abundance: NA
d_gene: TRBD1
CDR3nt: TGTGCCAGCAGCGTCCCGGAGGGGGCGACGGGTGAAGCTTTCTTT
CDR3aa: CASSVPEGATGEAFF

len: 15
j_gene: TRBJ1-5
v_gene: TRBV6-6
abundance: NA
d_gene: NA
CDR3nt: TGTGCCAGCAGTTATGAATTATTGAGTGATCAGCCCCAGCATTTT
CDR3aa: CASSYELLSDQPQHF

len: 14
j_gene: TRBJ1-4
v_gene: TRBV27
abundance: once
d_gene: TRBD1
CDR3nt: TGTGCCAGCAGTTCGACAGGGGGCTTTGAAAAACTGTTTTTT
CDR3aa: CASSSTGGFEKLFF

len: 16
j_gene: TRBJ1-1
v_gene: TRBV4-1
abundance: NA
d_gene: NA
CDR3nt: TGCGCCAGCAGCCCCCTAGGAAGGTTTGCCAACACTGAAGCTTTCTTT
CDR3aa: CASSPLGRFANTEAFF

len: 15
j_gene: TRBJ1-2
v_gene: TRBV6-5
abundance: NA
d_gene: NA
CDR3nt: TGTGCCAGCAGTCCGTCGGACAGTTTCTACTATGGCTACACCTTC
CDR3aa: CASSPSDSFYYGYTF

len: 15
j_gene: TRBJ2-7
v_gene: TRBV12-5
abundance: few
d_gene: NA
CDR3nt: TGTGCTAGTGGTTTGGTCTCTCGGGACACGAGCGAGCAGTACTTC
CDR3aa: CASGLVSRDTSEQYF

len: 13
j_gene: TRBJ2-1
v_gene: TRBV6-5
abundance: few
d_gene: TRBD2
CDR3nt: TGTGCCAGCAGTTACGCTAGCGGCAATGAGCAGTTCTTC
CDR3aa: CASSYASGNEQFF

len: 10
j_gene: TRBJ2-1
v_gene: TRBV29-1
abundance: few
d_gene: NA
CDR3nt: TGCAGCGCGTTAGCGGATGAGCAGTTCTTC
CDR3aa: CSALADEQFF

len: 17
j_gene: TRBJ1-5
v_gene: TRBV27
abundance: few
d_gene: NA
CDR3nt: TGTGCCAGCAGTCCCCACCCAGGAGAGGGGGACAATCAGCCCCAGCATTTT
CDR3aa: CASSPHPGEGDNQPQHF

len: 14
j_gene: TRBJ1-5
v_gene: TRBV27
abundance: NA
d_gene: NA
CDR3nt: TGTGCCAGCAGTTTTAGCGGAGGGTATCAGCCCCAGCATTTT
CDR3aa: CASSFSGGYQPQHF